The clone carrying this T cell receptor (beta chain) was counted ten times or more. Trimming took 0 bases from V and 6 from J, leaving 5 bases between them. Germline values: CDR1 MNHEY, CDR2 SVGEGT. CDR3 length: 12 residues. As the template, RNA transcripts were used to amplify TCR beta CDR3 regions. The authors performed first-round RT-PCR with HTBI primers and then a second-round multiplex PCR. In TCRdb, the multiplex PCR reads were re-called with MiXCR into one record per CDR3 protein. The sample records roughly 410,000 distinct CDR3 sequences, over 15% being singletons. This sample is part of a study of Graves' ophthalmopathy and Graves' hyperthyroidism. Study overall: Samples of peripheral blood were obtained at initial diagnosis, prior to treatment of any kind.

Exclusion criteria comprised other autoimmune diseases, uncontrolled infections, pregnancy or lactation in patients. The specimen was peripheral blood. The sequence was collected from a woman aged 18-30 years with stable Graves' hyperthyroidism. The chain uses TRBV6-2 or TRBV6-3 and TRBJ2-5; D remains ambiguous. The CDR3 loop is CASSYSVKTQYF. In DNA, the CDR3 is TGTGCCAGCAGTTACTCCGTAAAGACCCAGTACTTC.